This T cell receptor beta chain appears in the sequencing data of a study of early T cells in non-severe SARS-CoV-2 infection. This clonotype was found a few times. The germline V gene has CDR1 SGHNT and CDR2 YYREEE (reference sequence). V dropped 0 bases and J dropped 9 bases, with 16 bases sitting between them. This CDR3 region has 15 residues. MiXCR, run by TCRdb on the 5' RACE reads, gives a single entry per CDR3 protein. The sample comprises roughly 71,000 distinct CDR3 sequences, about 13% of which are singletons, and about 5% rests with the top ten. The sample consisted of whole blood. The receptor was isolated from an adult who was a healthcare worker with PCR-confirmed SARS-CoV-2 infection or an uninfected control (not recorded which). The V call is TRBV5-4, the J call TRBJ2-4, with D perhaps being TRBD1 or TRBD2 (5 bases each). In nucleotides, the CDR3 is TGTGCCAGCAGCTTGGCCGGGGACCGGGTGACCATTCAGTACTTC. Protein sequence: CASSLAGDRVTIQYF.